This entry lists 4 T cell receptor beta chains sequenced from one sample in a study of T cells after yellow fever vaccination. In TCRdb, the 5' RACE reads were re-called with MiXCR into one record per CDR3 protein. Of about 630,000 distinct CDR3 sequences listed, about 12% are singletons. Material: PBMCs, obtained on the day of the yellow fever booster vaccination. Receptors were obtained from a man aged 25-45 years who received the YFV17D yellow fever vaccine.

The chain uses TRBV5-6 and TRBJ2-1; D tentatively fits TRBD1 or TRBD2 (5 bases each). The V gene's germline CDR1 is SGHDT and CDR2 YYEEEE. Trimming pared 4 bases from V and 10 bases from J, leaving 15 bases between. The CDR3 extends over 13 amino acids. This chain's CDR3 is CASSRGFGDEQFF. The CDR3 DNA reads TGTGCCAGCAGCCGAGGGTTCGGGGACGAGCAGTTCTTC.

This clonotype has a handful of counts. This chain links TRBV19 with TRBJ2-2; D is possibly TRBD1 or TRBD2 (7 bases each). The CDR3 runs to 14 residues. V was pared by 9 bases and J by 6 bases, with 17 bases between. Germline-derived CDR1 and CDR2 are LNHDA and SQIVND (reference sequence). The DNA of the CDR3 is TGTGCCAGCTCCCAGGGGGGGGTTGCCGGGGAGCTGTTTTTT. This encodes CASSQGGVAGELFF.

This rearrangement joins TRBV6-2 or TRBV6-3 to TRBJ2-7; D remains unclear. The CDR3 has 13 residues. Germline assignment: CDR1 MNHEY and CDR2 SVGEGT. V lost 2 bases and J lost 4, with 9 bases in between. The CDR3 is CASSYRRVYEQYF. CDR3 nucleotides: TGTGCCAGCAGTTACAGAAGGGTGTACGAGCAGTACTTC.

This clonotype turned up a few times. The chain couples TRBV28 to TRBJ2-5; 8 bases map to TRBD2. Germline lookup yields CDR1 MDHEN and CDR2 SYDVKM. The trim removed 4 bases at V and 5 bases at J, leaving 15 bases unmatched. CDR3 size: 17 residues. This chain's CDR3 is CASSSAAGAILGETQYF. Here the CDR3 DNA reads TGTGCCAGCAGTTCCGCAGCGGGAGCAATCCTTGGGGAGACCCAGTACTTC. The variable domain in full, completed from reference TRBV28 and TRBJ2-5, reads DVKVTQSSRYLVKRTGEKVFLECVQDMDHENMFWYRQDPGLGLRLIYFSYDVKMKEKGDIPEGYSVSREKKERFSLILESASTNQTSMYLCASSSAAGAILGETQYFGPGTRLLVL.